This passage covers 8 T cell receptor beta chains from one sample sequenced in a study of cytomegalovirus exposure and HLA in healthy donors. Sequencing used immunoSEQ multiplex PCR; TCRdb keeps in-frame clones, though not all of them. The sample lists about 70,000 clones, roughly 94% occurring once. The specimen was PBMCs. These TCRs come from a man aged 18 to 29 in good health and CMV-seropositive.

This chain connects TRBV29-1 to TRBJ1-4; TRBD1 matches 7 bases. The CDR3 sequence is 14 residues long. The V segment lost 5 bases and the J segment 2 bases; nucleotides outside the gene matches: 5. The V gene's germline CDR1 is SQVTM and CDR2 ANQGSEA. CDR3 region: CSVFTGETNEKLFF. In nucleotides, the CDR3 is TGCAGCGTTTTCACAGGGGAGACTAATGAAAAACTGTTTTTT.

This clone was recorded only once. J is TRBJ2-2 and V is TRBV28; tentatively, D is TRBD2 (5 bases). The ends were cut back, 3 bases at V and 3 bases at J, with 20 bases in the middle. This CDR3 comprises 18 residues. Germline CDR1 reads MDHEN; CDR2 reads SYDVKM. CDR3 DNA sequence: TGTGCCAGCAGTTTCCTCTTCCGGGGAGTGAAAGACACCGGGGAGCTGTTTTTT. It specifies CASSFLFRGVKDTGELFF.

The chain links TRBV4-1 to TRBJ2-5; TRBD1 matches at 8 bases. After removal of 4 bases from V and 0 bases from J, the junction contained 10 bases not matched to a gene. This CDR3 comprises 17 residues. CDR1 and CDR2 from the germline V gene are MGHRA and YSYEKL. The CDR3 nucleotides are TGCGCCAGCAGCCGAACCCCACAGGGGGGCGACCAAGAGACCCAGTACTTC. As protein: CASSRTPQGGDQETQYF.

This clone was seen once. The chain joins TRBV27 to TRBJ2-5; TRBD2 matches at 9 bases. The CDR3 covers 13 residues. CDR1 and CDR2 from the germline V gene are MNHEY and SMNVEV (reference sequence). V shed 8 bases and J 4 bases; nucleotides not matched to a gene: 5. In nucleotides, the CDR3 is TGTGCCAGCGGCGGGGGGGTCAGAGAGACCCAGTACTTC. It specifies CASGGGVRETQYF.

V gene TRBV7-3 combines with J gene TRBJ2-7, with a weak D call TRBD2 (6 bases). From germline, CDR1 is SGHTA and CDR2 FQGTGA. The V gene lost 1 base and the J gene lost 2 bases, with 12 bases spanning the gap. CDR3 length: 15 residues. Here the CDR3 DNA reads TGTGCCAGCAGCTTAAGGCCTAGCGTACCCTACGAGCAGTACTTC. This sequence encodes CASSLRPSVPYEQYF.

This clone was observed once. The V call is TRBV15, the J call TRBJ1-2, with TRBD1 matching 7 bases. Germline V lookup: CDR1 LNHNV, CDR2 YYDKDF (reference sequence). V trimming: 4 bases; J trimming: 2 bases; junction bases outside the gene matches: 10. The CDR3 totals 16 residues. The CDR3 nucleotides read TGTGCCACCAGCACTAGTTTGACAGGGACCAACTATGGCTACACCTTC. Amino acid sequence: CATSTSLTGTNYGYTF.

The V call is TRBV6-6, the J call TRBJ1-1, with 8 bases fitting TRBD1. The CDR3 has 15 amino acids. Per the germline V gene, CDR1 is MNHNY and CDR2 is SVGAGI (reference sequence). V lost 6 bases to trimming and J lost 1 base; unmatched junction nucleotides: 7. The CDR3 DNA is TGTGCCAGCAGGGAACCAGGGACAGGGAACACTGAAGCTTTCTTT. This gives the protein CASREPGTGNTEAFF.

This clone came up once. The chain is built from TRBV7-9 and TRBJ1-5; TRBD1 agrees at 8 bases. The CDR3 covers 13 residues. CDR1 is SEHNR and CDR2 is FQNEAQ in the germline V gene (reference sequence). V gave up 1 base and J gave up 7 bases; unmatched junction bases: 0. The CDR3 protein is CASSLDRGQPQHF. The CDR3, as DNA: TGTGCCAGCAGCTTAGACAGGGGGCAGCCCCAGCATTTT.